These 14 T cell receptor beta chains came from one sample sequenced in a study of shared clonotypes between healthy human individuals. Some clones are missing from TCRdb's copy, which holds only in-frame ones; the method was immunoSEQ multiplex PCR. The data hold about half a million clones, with 81% observed a single time. The sequencing sample was made of PBMCs. The receptors here all came from a woman aged 40 to 55 in good health. Some clones in this sample may be carry-over from other donors' samples.

The chain couples TRBV28 to TRBJ1-4; possible D gene TRBD1, 6 bases. Germline V lookup: CDR1 MDHEN, CDR2 SYDVKM. Trimming removed 6 bases from V and 5 bases from J, with 10 bases in between. The CDR3 covers 13 residues. Written as DNA, the CDR3 is TGTGCCAGCAGACCACAGGGAAATGAAAAACTGTTTTTT. This gives the protein CASRPQGNEKLFF.

This clone has more than one count but fewer than ten. The V gene is TRBV7-9, the J gene TRBJ2-7; no reliable D call. In germline, CDR1 is SEHNR, CDR2 FQNEAQ (reference sequence). Trimming left V 3 bases short and J 3 bases short, with 9 bases between. The CDR3 has 13 amino acids. Written as DNA, the CDR3 is TGTGCCAGCAGCTTGGGTCCCGGCTACGAGCAGTACTTC. Residues: CASSLGPGYEQYF. The whole variable domain, remainder taken from reference TRBV7-9 and TRBJ2-7, is DTGVSQNPRHKITKRGQNVTFRCDPISEHNRLYWYRQTLGQGPEFLTYFQNEAQLEKSRLLSDRFSAERPKGSFSTLEIQRTEQGDSAMYLCASSLGPGYEQYFGPGTRLTVT.

The V and J genes are TRBV4-3 and TRBJ2-1, with D perhaps TRBD2 (5 bases). V lost 0 bases and J 4 bases, leaving 13 bases between the germline ends. Germline V CDR1 and CDR2: LGHNA, YSLEER. The CDR3 is made up of 16 amino acids. As DNA, the CDR3 is TGCGCCAGCAGCCAAGATTCAGTGGGAGAATACAATGAGCAGTTCTTC. This gives the protein CASSQDSVGEYNEQFF.

V is TRBV5-1 and J is TRBJ2-6; 14 bases map to TRBD2. V lost 4 bases and J lost 0; bases outside the gene matches: 9. The germline CDR1 and CDR2 sequences are SGHRS and YFSETQ. The length of the CDR3 is 20 residues. This CDR3 is CASSGGLAGGPDSGANVLTF. As DNA, the CDR3 is TGCGCCAGCAGCGGCGGACTAGCGGGAGGCCCTGACTCTGGGGCCAACGTCCTGACTTTC.

The CDR3 coding sequence is TGTGCCAGCACCATCCAGGGGGACACCGGGGAGCTGTTTTTT. Translation gives CASTIQGDTGELFF. This rearrangement joins TRBV6-6 to TRBJ2-2; 7 bases fit TRBD1. From germline, CDR1 is MNHNY and CDR2 SVGAGI (reference sequence). There are 14 residues in the CDR3. Trimming took 7 bases from V and 3 from J; bases not matched to a gene: 5.

The CDR3 spells CASSFGSGRATYNEQFF. CDR3 coding DNA: TGTGCCAGCAGCTTCGGTAGCGGGAGGGCCACCTACAATGAGCAGTTCTTC. This chain connects TRBV11-2 to TRBJ2-1; 11 positions match TRBD2. Germline CDR1 and CDR2: SGHAT and FQNNGV. The V and J ends lost 3 bases and 2 bases, in that order; junction bases with no gene match: 6. The CDR3 length is 17 residues. The full variable domain, completed using reference TRBV11-2 and TRBJ2-1, is EAGVAQSPRYKIIEKRQSVAFWCNPISGHATLYWYQQILGQGPKLLIQFQNNGVVDDSQLPKDRFSAERLKGVDSTLKIQPAKLEDSAVYLCASSFGSGRATYNEQFFGPGTRLTVL.

A word on this clone: Given a far larger clone just one base away, this is likely a sequencing read error. The V and J genes are TRBV27 and TRBJ2-7; the D is unclear. This CDR3 region has 11 residues. Germline CDR1 is MNHEY and CDR2 is SMNVEV (reference sequence). V was cut by 4 bases and J by 0 bases, with 1 base left in between. CDR3 DNA sequence: TGTGCCAGCAGTTACTCCTACGAGCAGTACTTC. It codes for CASSYSYEQYF.

CDR3 amino acids: CASSPLPRQGMNTEAFF. The CDR3 DNA reads as TGTGCCAGCAGCCCTCTACCACGGCAGGGAATGAACACTGAAGCTTTCTTT. V is TRBV11-2 and J is TRBJ1-1; perhaps TRBD1 as D (5 bases). There are 17 residues in the CDR3. Per the germline V gene, CDR1 is SGHAT and CDR2 is FQNNGV. Trimming left V 5 bases short and J 0 bases short, with 19 bases between.

The chain links TRBV2 to TRBJ2-5; TRBD2 matches at 7 bases. Germline CDR1 and CDR2: SNHLY and FYNNEI. With V trimmed by 10 bases and J by 4 bases, 21 bases remained unmatched. The CDR3 extends over 17 amino acids. This CDR3 reads CATWGKKTSALRETQYF. The CDR3 nucleotides read TGTGCCACTTGGGGGAAGAAAACTAGCGCTTTGAGAGAGACCCAGTACTTC.

J is TRBJ1-1 and V is TRBV5-1; D is undetermined. This CDR3 has 13 residues. Trimming cost V 4 bases and J 0 bases, with 7 bases left between them. Germline CDR1 reads SGHRS; CDR2 reads YFSETQ. The CDR3 loop is CASSRGMNTEAFF. The CDR3 region has the DNA TGCGCCAGCAGCCGCGGGATGAACACTGAAGCTTTCTTT.

The chain uses TRBV28 and TRBJ2-7; D unclear. Trimming removed 2 bases at V and 3 bases at J, with 11 bases between. Looked up from germline, CDR1 is MDHEN and CDR2 is SYDVKM. CDR3 size: 14 residues. The CDR3 DNA follows: TGTGCCAGCAGTTTACACGGCTCTAGCTACGAGCAGTACTTC. It encodes CASSLHGSSYEQYF. Variable domain in full (rest from reference TRBV28 and TRBJ2-7): DVKVTQSSRYLVKRTGEKVFLECVQDMDHENMFWYRQDPGLGLRLIYFSYDVKMKEKGDIPEGYSVSREKKERFSLILESASTNQTSMYLCASSLHGSSYEQYFGPGTRLTVT.

In this sample, this clone turned up many times. Other nucleotide sequences in the sample specify the same CDR3. The chain joins TRBV5-1 to TRBJ2-3; possible D gene TRBD1, 6 bases. Germline loops: CDR1 SGHRS, CDR2 YFSETQ. The CDR3 contains 13 residues. Trimming took 8 bases from V and 2 from J, leaving 12 bases between them. The CDR3 coding sequence is TGCGCCAGTATGACAGGCCCCACAGATACGCAGTATTTT. Translated, it gives CASMTGPTDTQYF.

This clone was found once. With a far larger clone one base away, a read error is the likely cause. This CDR3 is also generated by other DNA sequences in the sample. This chain connects TRBV4-1 to TRBJ1-3, with a possible D match to TRBD1 (6 bases). The CDR3 spans 16 residues. Germline V gives CDR1 MGHRA, CDR2 YSYEKL. V gave up 3 bases and J gave up 2 bases, with 14 bases separating them. CDR3 loop: CASSQSTGGPGNTIYF. For the CDR3, the DNA is TGCGCCAGCAGCCAGTCTACCGGGGGCCCTGGAAACACCATATATTTT.

The chain's CDR3 is CAWSPYQETQYF. The CDR3 DNA is TGTGCCTGGAGCCCGTACCAAGAGACCCAGTACTTC. The chain carries TRBV30 and TRBJ2-5, with D hard to call. From germline, CDR1 is GTSNPN and CDR2 SVGIG (reference sequence). The CDR3 spans 12 residues. The V end lost 3 bases, the J end lost 0 bases, and 5 bases lay between the germline ends.